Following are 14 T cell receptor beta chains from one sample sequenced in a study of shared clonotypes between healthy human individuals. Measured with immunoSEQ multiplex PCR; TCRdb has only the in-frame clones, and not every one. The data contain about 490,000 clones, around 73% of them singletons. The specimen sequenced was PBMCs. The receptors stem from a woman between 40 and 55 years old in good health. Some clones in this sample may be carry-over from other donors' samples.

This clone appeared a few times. The CDR3 DNA reads as TGTGCCAGCAGCCAAGCCAGCGATCAGCCCCAGCATTTT. Its translation: CASSQASDQPQHF. The V and J genes are TRBV14 and TRBJ1-5, with D hard to call. The V gene's germline CDR1 is SGHDN and CDR2 FVKESK. V lost 1 base, J lost 5 bases, and 6 bases lay in between. The CDR3 length is 13 residues.

In nucleotides, the CDR3 is TGTGCCAGCAGTCCCCAGGACAGGGATAGTTCACCCCTCCACTTT. Protein product: CASSPQDRDSSPLHF. The V call is TRBV28, the J call TRBJ1-6, with 8 nucleotides matching TRBD1. From germline, CDR1 is MDHEN and CDR2 SYDVKM. Trimming removed 5 bases from V and 9 bases from J; junction bases left unmatched: 9. The CDR3 sequence is 15 residues long.

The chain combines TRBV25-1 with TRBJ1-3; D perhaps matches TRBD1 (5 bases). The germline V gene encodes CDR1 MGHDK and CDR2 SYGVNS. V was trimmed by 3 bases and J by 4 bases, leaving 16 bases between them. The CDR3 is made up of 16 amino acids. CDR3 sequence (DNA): TGTGCCAGCAGTGATCCGGGGCTTCGGGGGGGAAACACCATATATTTT. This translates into CASSDPGLRGGNTIYF.

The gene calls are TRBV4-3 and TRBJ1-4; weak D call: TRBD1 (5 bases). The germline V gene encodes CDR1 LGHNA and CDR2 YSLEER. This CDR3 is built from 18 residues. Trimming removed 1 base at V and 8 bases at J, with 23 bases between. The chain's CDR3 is CASSQVFSAGRGNEKLFF. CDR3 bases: TGCGCCAGCAGCCAAGTTTTTTCCGCAGGGCGGGGTAACGAAAAACTGTTTTTT.

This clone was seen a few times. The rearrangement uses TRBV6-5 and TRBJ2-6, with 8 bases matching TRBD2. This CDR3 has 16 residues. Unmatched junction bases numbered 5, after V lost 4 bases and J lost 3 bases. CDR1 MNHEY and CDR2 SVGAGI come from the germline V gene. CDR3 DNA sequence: TGTGCCAGCAGTTCGCGGGGGGCGGATGGGGCCAACGTCCTGACTTTC. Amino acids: CASSSRGADGANVLTF.

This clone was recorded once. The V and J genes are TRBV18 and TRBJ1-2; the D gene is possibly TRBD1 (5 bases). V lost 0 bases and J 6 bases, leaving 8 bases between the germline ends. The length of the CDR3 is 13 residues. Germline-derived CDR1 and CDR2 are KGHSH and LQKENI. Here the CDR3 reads CASSPPAGNGYTF. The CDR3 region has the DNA TGTGCCAGCTCACCACCGGCAGGGAATGGCTACACCTTC.

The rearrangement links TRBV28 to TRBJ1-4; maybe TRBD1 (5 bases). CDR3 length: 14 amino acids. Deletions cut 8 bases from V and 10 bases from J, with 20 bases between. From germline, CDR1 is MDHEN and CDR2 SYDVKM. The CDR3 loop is CASLLAGRVGKLFF. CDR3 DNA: TGTGCCAGCTTACTGGCGGGCAGGGTTGGAAAACTGTTTTTT.

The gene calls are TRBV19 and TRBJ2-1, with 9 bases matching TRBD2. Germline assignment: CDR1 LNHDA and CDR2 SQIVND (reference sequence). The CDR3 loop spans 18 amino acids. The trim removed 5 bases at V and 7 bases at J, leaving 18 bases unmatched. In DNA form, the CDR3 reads TGTGCCAGTAGTCCCCATCCCCTGGCTAGCGGGGAGTTTAATGAGCAGTTCTTC. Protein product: CASSPHPLASGEFNEQFF.

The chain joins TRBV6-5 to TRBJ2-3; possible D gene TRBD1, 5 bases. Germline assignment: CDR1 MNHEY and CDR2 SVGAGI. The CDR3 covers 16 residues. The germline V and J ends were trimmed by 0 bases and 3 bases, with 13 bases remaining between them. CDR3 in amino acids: CASSYSAGPKTDTQYF. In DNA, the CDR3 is TGTGCCAGCAGTTACTCTGCAGGGCCGAAGACAGATACGCAGTATTTT.

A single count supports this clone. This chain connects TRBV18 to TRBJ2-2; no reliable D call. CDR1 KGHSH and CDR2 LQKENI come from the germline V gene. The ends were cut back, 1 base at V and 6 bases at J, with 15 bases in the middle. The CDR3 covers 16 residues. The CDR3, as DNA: TGTGCCAGCTCACCACTCCGGGTCCAGCAGTCCGGGGAGCTGTTTTTT. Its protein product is CASSPLRVQQSGELFF.

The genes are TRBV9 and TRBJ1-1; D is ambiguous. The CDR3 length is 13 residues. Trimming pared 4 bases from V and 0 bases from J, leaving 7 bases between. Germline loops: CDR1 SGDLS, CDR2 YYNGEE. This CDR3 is CASSKEMNTEAFF. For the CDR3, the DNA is TGTGCCAGCAGCAAAGAAATGAACACTGAAGCTTTCTTT.

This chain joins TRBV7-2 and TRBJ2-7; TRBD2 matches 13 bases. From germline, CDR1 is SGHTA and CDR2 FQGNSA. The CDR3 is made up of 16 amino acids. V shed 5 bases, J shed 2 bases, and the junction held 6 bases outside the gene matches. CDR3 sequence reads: CASSPWTSGGTYEQYF. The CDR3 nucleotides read TGTGCCAGCAGCCCATGGACTAGCGGGGGAACCTACGAGCAGTACTTC.

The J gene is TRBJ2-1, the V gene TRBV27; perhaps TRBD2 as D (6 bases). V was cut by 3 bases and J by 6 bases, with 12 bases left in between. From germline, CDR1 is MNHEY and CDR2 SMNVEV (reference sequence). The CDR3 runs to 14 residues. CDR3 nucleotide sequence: TGTGCCAGCAGTTTCGGGCGGGAAGCCAATGAGCAGTTCTTC. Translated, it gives CASSFGREANEQFF.

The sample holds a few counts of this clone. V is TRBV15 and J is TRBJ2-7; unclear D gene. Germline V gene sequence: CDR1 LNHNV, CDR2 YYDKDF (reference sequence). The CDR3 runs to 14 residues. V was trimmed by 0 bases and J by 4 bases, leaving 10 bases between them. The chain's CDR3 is CATSRDAGPYEQYF. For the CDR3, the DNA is TGTGCCACCAGCAGAGATGCAGGACCGTACGAGCAGTACTTC.